The present TCR beta chain was sequenced within a study of OX40 agonist ivuxolimab in advanced cancers. At the level of the study: Age averaged around 54 years (range about 23 to 80), and around 87% were male.

Profiling relied on immunoSEQ multiplex PCR, and the TCRdb table lists in-frame clones only, not all of them. The table includes about 94,000 clones, over 75% detected once. Details on this clone: The sample has other DNA sequences that encode this CDR3 too.

The CDR3 is 12 amino acids. CDR1 and CDR2 from the germline V gene are MNHEY and SMNVEV (reference sequence). V lost 2 bases, J lost 7 bases, and 8 bases lay in between. Specimen: CD4+ or CD8+ T cells sorted from blood, collected in a trial of the OX40 agonist ivuxolimab. The receptor was derived from an adult with an advanced solid tumor such as melanoma, head and neck, liver or kidney cancer. The rearrangement links TRBV27 to TRBJ1-1; D remains unclear. Written as DNA, the CDR3 is TGTGCCAGCAGTTTAGGGAATATTGAAGCTTTCTTT. This codes for CASSLGNIEAFF.